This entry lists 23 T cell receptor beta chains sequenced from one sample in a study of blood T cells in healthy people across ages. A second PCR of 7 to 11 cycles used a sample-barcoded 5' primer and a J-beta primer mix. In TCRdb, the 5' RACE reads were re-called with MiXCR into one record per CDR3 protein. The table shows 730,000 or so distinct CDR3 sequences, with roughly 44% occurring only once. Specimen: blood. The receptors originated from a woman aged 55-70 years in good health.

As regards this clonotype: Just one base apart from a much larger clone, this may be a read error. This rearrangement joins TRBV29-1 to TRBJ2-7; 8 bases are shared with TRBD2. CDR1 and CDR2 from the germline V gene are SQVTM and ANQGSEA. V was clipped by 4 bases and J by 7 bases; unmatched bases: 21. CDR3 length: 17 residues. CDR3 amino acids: CSVVPGGANSIYNEQYF. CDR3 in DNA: TGCAGCGTTGTCCCGGGGGGGGCGAATAGTATCTACAATGAGCAGTACTTC.

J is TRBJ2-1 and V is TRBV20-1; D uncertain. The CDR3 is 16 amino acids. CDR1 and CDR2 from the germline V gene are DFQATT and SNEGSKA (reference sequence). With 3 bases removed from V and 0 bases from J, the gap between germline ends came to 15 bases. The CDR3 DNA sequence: TGCAGTGCTAGTACCGGAGCCGTTAGCTCCTACAATGAGCAGTTCTTC. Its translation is CSASTGAVSSYNEQFF.

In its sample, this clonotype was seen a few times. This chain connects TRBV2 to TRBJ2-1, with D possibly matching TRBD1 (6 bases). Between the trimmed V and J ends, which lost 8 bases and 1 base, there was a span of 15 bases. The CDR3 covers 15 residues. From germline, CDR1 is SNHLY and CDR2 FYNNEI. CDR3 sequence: CASSREQGSYNEQFF. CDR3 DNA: TGTGCCAGCTCCAGGGAACAGGGATCCTACAATGAGCAGTTCTTC.

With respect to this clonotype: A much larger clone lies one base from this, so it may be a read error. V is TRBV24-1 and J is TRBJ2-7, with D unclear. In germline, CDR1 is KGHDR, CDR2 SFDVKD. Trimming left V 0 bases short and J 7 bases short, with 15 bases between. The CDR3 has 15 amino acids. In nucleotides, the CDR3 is TGTGCCACCAGTGATTTGTCGGGTCGGAGCAATGAGCAGTACTTC. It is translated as CATSDLSGRSNEQYF.

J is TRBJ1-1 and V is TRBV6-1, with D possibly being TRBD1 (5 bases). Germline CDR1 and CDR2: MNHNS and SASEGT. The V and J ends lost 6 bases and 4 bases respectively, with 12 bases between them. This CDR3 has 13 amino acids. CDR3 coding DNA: TGTGCCAGCAGGTTATCAGGGACCACTGAAGCTTTCTTT. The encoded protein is CASRLSGTTEAFF.

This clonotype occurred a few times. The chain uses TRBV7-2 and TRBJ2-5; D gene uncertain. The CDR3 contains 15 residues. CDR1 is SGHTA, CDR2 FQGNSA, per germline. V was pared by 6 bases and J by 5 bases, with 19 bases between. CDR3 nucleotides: TGTGCCAGCAGTCGTCAGGCGCAAGTTAGCGAGACCCAGTACTTC. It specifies CASSRQAQVSETQYF.

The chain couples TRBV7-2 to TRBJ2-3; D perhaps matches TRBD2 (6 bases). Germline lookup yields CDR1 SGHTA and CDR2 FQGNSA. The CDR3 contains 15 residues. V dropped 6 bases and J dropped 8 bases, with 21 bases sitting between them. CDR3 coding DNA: TGTGCCAGCAGGTCCGCGGCGGGGCCTCTCCCTACGCAGTATTTT. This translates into CASRSAAGPLPTQYF. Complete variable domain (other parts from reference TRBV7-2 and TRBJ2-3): GAGVSQSPSNKVTEKGKDVELRCDPISGHTALYWYRQSLGQGLEFLIYFQGNSAPDKSGLPSDRFSAERTGGSVSTLTIQRTQQEDSAVYLCASRSAAGPLPTQYFGPGTRLTVL.

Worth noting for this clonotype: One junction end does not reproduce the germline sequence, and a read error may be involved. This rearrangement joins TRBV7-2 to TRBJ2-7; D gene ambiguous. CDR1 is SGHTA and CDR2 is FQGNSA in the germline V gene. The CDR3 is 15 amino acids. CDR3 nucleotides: TGTGCCAGCAGCCTCGTCCCCGACGGTACGGACGAGCGGTACTTC. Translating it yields CASSLVPDGTDERYF.

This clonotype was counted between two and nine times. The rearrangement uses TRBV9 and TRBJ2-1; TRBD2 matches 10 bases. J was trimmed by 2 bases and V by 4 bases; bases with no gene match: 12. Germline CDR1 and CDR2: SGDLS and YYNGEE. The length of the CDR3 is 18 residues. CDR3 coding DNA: TGTGCCAGCAGCCTCCTCCCTAGCGGGGGTAACGCCTACAATGAGCAGTTCTTC. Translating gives CASSLLPSGGNAYNEQFF. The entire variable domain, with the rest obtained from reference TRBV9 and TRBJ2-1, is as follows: DSGVTQTPKHLITATGQRVTLRCSPRSGDLSVYWYQQSLDQGLQFLIQYYNGEERAKGNILERFSAQQFPDLHSELNLSSLELGDSALYFCASSLLPSGGNAYNEQFFGPGTRLTVL.

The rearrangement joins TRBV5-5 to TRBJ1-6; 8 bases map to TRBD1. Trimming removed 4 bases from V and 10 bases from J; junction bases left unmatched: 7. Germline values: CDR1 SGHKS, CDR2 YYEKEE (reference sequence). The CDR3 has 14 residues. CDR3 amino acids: CASSLNRGESPLHF. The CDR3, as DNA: TGTGCCAGCAGCCTGAACAGGGGGGAGTCACCCCTCCACTTT.

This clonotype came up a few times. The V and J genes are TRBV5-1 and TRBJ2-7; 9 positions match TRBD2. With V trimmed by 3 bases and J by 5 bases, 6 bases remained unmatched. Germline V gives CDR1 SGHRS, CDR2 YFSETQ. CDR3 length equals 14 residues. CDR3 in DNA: TGCGCCAGCAGCTCTCTAGCGGGGACCGACGAGCAGTACTTC. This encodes CASSSLAGTDEQYF.

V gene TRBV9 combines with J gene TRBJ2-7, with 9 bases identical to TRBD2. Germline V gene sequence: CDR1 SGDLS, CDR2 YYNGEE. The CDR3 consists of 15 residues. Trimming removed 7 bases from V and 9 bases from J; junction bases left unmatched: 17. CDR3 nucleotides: TGTGCCAGCGGGGAGGGGACTAGCCCAATCGGGGGGCAGTACTTC. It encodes CASGEGTSPIGGQYF.

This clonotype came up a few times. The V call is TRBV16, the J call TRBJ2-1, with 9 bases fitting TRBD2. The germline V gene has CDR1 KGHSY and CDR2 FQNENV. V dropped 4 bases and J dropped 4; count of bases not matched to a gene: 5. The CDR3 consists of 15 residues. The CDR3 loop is CASSPMAGGYNEQFF. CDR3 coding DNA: TGTGCCAGCAGCCCCATGGCGGGAGGGTACAATGAGCAGTTCTTC.

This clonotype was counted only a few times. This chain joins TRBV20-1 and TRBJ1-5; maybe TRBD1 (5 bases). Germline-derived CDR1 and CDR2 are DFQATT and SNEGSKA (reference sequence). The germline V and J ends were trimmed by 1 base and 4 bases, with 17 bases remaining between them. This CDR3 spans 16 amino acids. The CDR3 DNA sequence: TGCAGTGCTAGAGTCCCGACGACAGCCGGGAATCAGCCCCAGCATTTT. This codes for CSARVPTTAGNQPQHF.

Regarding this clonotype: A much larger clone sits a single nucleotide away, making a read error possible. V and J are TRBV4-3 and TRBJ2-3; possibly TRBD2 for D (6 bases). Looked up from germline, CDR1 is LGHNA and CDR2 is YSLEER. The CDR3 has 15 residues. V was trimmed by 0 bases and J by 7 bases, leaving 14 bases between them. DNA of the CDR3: TGCGCCAGCAGCCAAGAGACTAACGGGAGACATACGCAGTATTTT. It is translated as CASSQETNGRHTQYF.

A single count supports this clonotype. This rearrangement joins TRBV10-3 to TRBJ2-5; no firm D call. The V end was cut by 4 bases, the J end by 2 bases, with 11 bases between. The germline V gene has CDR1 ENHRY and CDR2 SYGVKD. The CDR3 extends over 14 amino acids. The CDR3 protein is CAISASDGQETQYF. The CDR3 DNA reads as TGTGCCATCAGTGCGTCGGACGGACAAGAGACCCAGTACTTC.

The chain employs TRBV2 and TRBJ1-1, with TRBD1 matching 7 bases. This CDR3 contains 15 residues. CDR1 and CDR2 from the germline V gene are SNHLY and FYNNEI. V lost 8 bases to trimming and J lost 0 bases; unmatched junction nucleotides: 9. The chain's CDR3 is CASGPDTGVNTEAFF. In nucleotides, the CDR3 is TGTGCCAGCGGGCCGGATACAGGGGTGAACACTGAAGCTTTCTTT.

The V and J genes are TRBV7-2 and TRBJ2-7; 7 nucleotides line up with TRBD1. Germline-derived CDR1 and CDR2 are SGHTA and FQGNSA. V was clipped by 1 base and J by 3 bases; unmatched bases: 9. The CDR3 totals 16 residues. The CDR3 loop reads CASSLGGGQAFYEQYF. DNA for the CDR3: TGTGCCAGCAGCTTAGGGGGCGGACAGGCGTTCTACGAGCAGTACTTC.

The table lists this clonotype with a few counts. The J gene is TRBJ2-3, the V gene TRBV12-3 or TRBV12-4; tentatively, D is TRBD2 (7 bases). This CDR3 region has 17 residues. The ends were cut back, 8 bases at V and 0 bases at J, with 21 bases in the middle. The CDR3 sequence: CASLRGGGAVSTDTQYF. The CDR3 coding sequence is TGTGCCAGCCTTAGGGGTGGGGGGGCGGTAAGCACAGATACGCAGTATTTT.

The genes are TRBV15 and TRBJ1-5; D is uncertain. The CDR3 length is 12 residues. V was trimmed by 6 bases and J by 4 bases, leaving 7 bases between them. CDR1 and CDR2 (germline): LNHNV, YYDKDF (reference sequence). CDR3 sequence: CATRGANQPQHF. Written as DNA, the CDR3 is TGTGCCACCAGGGGAGCAAATCAGCCCCAGCATTTT. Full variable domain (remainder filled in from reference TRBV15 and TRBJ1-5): DAMVIQNPRYQVTQFGKPVTLSCSQTLNHNVMYWYQQKSSQAPKLLFHYYDKDFNNEADTPDNFQSRRPNTSFCFLDIRSPGLGDTAMYLCATRGANQPQHFGDGTRLSIL.

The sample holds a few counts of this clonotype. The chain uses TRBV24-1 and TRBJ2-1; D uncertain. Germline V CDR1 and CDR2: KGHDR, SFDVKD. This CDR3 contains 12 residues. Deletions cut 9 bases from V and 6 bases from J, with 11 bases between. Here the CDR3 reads CATSDEANEQFF. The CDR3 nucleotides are TGTGCCACCTCGGACGAGGCCAATGAGCAGTTCTTC.

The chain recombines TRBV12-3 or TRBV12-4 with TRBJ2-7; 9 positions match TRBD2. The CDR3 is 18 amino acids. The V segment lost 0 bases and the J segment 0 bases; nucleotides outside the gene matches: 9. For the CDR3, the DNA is TGTGCCAGCAGTTTAGCAAAACAGACTAGCGGAAACTCCTACGAGCAGTACTTC. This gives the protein CASSLAKQTSGNSYEQYF.

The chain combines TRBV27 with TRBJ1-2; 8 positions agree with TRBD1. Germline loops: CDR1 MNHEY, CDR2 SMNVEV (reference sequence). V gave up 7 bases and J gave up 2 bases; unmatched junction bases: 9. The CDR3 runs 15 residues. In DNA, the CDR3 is TGTGCCAGCACTGTTATTGGACAGGGAAACTATGGCTACACCTTC. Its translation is CASTVIGQGNYGYTF.